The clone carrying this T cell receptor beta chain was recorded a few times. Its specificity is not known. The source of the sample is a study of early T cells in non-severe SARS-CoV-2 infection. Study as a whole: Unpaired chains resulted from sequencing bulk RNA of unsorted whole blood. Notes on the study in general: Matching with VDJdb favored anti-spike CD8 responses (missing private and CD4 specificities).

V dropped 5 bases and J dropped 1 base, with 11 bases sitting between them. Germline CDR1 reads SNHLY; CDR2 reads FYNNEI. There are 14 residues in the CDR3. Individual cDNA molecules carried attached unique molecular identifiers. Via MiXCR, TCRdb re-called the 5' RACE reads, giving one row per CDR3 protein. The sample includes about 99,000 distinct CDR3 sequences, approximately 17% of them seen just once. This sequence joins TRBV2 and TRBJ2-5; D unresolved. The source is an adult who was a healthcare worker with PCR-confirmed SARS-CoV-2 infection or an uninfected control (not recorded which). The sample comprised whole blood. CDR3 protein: CASSLRAFQETQYF. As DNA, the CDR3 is TGTGCCAGCAGTCTCCGGGCGTTCCAAGAGACCCAGTACTTC.